This T cell receptor (beta chain) derives from a study of T cells after yellow fever vaccination. The CDR3 spans 15 residues. The V and J ends lost 3 bases and 5 bases respectively, with 11 bases between them. Template switching by 5'RACE produced TCR cDNA, adding a universal primer site and UMIs. From the 5' RACE reads, TCRdb called clonotypes with MiXCR, one entry per CDR3 protein. This sample carries some 560,000 distinct CDR3 sequences, 15% to 20% of them seen once, and the ten largest clones take roughly 13%. This clonotype was seen more than once but under ten times. Its specificity is unknown. Overall study results and limits: Boosting was followed by the reappearance of most primary-vaccination clones (approximately 95% CD4, about 90% CD8). Of the clonotypes, a small share occurred in both CD4 and CD8 compartments. It was the secondary response that reached its peak faster, day 5 versus 15, but it was weaker.

This clonotype was sampled from a man under 40 who received the YFV17D yellow fever vaccine. Sequences were derived from PBMCs, sampled 15 days after the yellow fever booster vaccination. The gene calls are TRBV12-3 or TRBV12-4 and TRBJ1-6; D gene unclear. The chain's CDR3 is CASSLSHGNNSPLHF. CDR3 nucleotides: TGTGCCAGCAGTTTGAGCCACGGGAATAATTCACCCCTCCACTTT.